The present TCR beta chain was sequenced within a study of human T cells and chemical hapten exposure. The overall study: Recorded diagnoses among the mostly female patients were alopecia areata, totalis or universalis.

CDR3 length: 16 amino acids. The V end lost 2 bases, the J end lost 0 bases, and 11 bases lay between the germline ends. The germline CDR1 and CDR2 sequences are MNHEY and SVGAGI. In this sample, this clonotype turned up a few times. Noted time point: patch test 3, about 24 weeks after DPC sensitization. Treatment specified: therapeutic diphenylcyclopropenone sensitization with weekly scalp DPC. Prior to each patch test being applied, blood was drawn. TCRdb re-analysed the RACE reads in MiXCR, keeping a single row per CDR3 protein. The data show 150,000 to 200,000 distinct CDR3 sequences, with about 27% seen just once and approximately 2.3% held by the top ten.

This sequence originates from a woman between 18 and 29 years old with alopecia areata. Some clones in this sample may be carry-over from other donors' samples. V is TRBV6-5 and J is TRBJ1-3; no firm D call. The material sequenced was whole blood, taken in connection with sensitization to the hapten diphenylcyclopropenone (DPC). The CDR3 region is CASSYRRTNSGNTIYF. DNA for the CDR3: TGTGCCAGCAGTTACCGTCGCACCAACTCTGGAAACACCATATATTTT.